Presented here are 18 T cell receptor beta chains from one specimen sequenced in a study of CD8+ T cells in alopecia areata. Isolated RNA was reverse transcribed into cDNA used as the sequencing template. The data were produced by immunoSEQ multiplex PCR, yet TCRdb's version contains in-frame clones alone and is incomplete. Of 150,000 to 200,000 clones listed, 50% to 60% are singletons. The material sequenced was CD4+ T cells sorted from blood, taken at week 0. The receptors here all came from a human donor with alopecia areata.

This clone has more than one count but fewer than ten. CDR3 nucleotide sequence: TGTGCCAGCAGTGAACGGAGGACAAAGGGGGCCTATGGCTACACCTTC. Translation: CASSERRTKGAYGYTF. J is TRBJ1-2 and V is TRBV6-1; 7 nucleotides match TRBD1. The germline CDR1 and CDR2 sequences are MNHNS and SASEGT. J lost 4 bases, V lost 2 bases, and 10 bases had no gene match. The CDR3 contains 16 residues.

The chain employs TRBV30 and TRBJ2-5; TRBD1 agrees at 7 bases. The trim removed 3 bases at V and 5 bases at J, leaving 6 bases unmatched. CDR1 and CDR2 (germline): GTSNPN, SVGIG (reference sequence). The CDR3 runs to 13 residues. The CDR3 region has the DNA TGTGCCTGGAGCCTACAGGGGCCGGAGACCCAGTACTTC. Its protein product is CAWSLQGPETQYF.

A few counts support this clone. CDR3 DNA sequence: TGTGCCAGCAAGCGGGGGGGCACCGGGGAGCTGTTTTTT. Its translation is CASKRGGTGELFF. The chain employs TRBV11-2 and TRBJ2-2; 10 bases map to TRBD2. The CDR3 spans 13 residues. J lost 4 bases, V lost 7 bases, and 0 bases had no gene match. The germline CDR1 and CDR2 sequences are SGHAT and FQNNGV.

The chain employs TRBV30 and TRBJ2-3, with D perhaps TRBD1 or TRBD2 (5 bases each). V was shortened by 4 bases and J by 3 bases, with 20 bases between the two germline ends. Per the germline V gene, CDR1 is GTSNPN and CDR2 is SVGIG (reference sequence). The CDR3 is 16 residues long. The CDR3 DNA reads as TGTGCCTGGATCCGGCTCGGGGCTCTTCGGACAGATACGCAGTATTTT. Protein sequence: CAWIRLGALRTDTQYF.

Here the CDR3 reads CASSQEGGEKLFF. The DNA of the CDR3 is TGTGCCAGCAGCCAAGAAGGGGGTGAAAAACTGTTTTTT. The chain recombines TRBV4-2 with TRBJ1-4; possibly TRBD1 for D (6 bases). This CDR3 comprises 13 residues. With 0 bases removed from V and 7 bases from J, the gap between germline ends came to 6 bases. Looked up from germline, CDR1 is LGHNA and CDR2 is YNFKEQ.

This clone was observed a single time. This chain links TRBV18 with TRBJ2-7, with a possible D match to TRBD1 (5 bases). Germline CDR1 KGHSH, CDR2 LQKENI. Trimming cost V 0 bases and J 7 bases, with 7 bases left between them. This CDR3 contains 12 residues. The CDR3 coding sequence is TGTGCCAGCTCACCACCGCAGGGAGAGCAGTACTTC. Its translation: CASSPPQGEQYF.

The chain uses TRBV29-1 and TRBJ2-3; 7 positions match TRBD2. The V gene end was trimmed by 3 bases and the J gene end by 5 bases; junction bases not matched to a gene: 5. Germline loops: CDR1 SQVTM, CDR2 ANQGSEA. The CDR3 spans 13 residues. CDR3 bases: TGCAGCGTTGACTTTACTAGCGTAGATACGCAGTATTTT. Its protein product is CSVDFTSVDTQYF.

This rearrangement joins TRBV29-1 to TRBJ2-7, with 9 bases that match TRBD1. CDR3 size: 14 residues. V shed 6 bases, J shed 2 bases, and the junction held 8 bases outside the gene matches. Germline V lookup: CDR1 SQVTM, CDR2 ANQGSEA. DNA of the CDR3: TGCAGCGTGACCGGGACAGGGTCCACCTACGAGCAGTACTTC. Protein: CSVTGTGSTYEQYF.

This chain joins TRBV4-1 and TRBJ1-2, with 7 bases aligning to TRBD1. The V segment lost 4 bases and the J segment 2 bases; nucleotides outside the gene matches: 4. The CDR3 loop spans 14 amino acids. Germline V gene sequence: CDR1 MGHRA, CDR2 YSYEKL. CDR3 coding DNA: TGCGCCAGCAGCCGAGGACAGGAGAACTATGGCTACACCTTC. This sequence encodes CASSRGQENYGYTF.

This clone was counted a single time. This chain connects TRBV30 to TRBJ2-5; 8 nucleotides align to TRBD2. The CDR3 is made up of 14 amino acids. J gave up 7 bases and V 4 bases, and 11 bases lay outside the gene matches. CDR1 and CDR2 (germline): GTSNPN, SVGIG (reference sequence). The chain's CDR3 is CAWNPGTSDGTQYF. The CDR3, as DNA: TGTGCCTGGAACCCCGGGACTAGTGATGGGACCCAGTACTTC. Combining the CDR3 with reference TRBV30 and TRBJ2-5 gives the whole variable domain SQTIHQWPATLVQPVGSPLSLECTVEGTSNPNLYWYRQAAGRGLQLLFYSVGIGQISSEVPQNLSASRPQDRQFILSSKKLLLSDSGFYLCAWNPGTSDGTQYFGPGTRLLVL.

The chain recombines TRBV7-3 with TRBJ2-5; 9 bases align to TRBD1. The CDR3 extends over 15 amino acids. V shed 0 bases, J shed 5 bases, and the junction held 4 bases outside the gene matches. Germline V lookup: CDR1 SGHTA, CDR2 FQGTGA. The CDR3 loop reads CASSLTGQGRETQYF. DNA of the CDR3: TGTGCCAGCAGCTTAACAGGACAGGGGAGGGAGACCCAGTACTTC.

The V gene is TRBV11-2, the J gene TRBJ2-5; TRBD2 matches at 13 bases. The CDR3 sequence is 19 residues long. The germline gives CDR1 SGHAT, CDR2 FQNNGV. The J segment lost 0 bases and the V segment lost 5 bases, leaving 12 bases of the junction unmatched. The CDR3 sequence is CASSPRGTSGVLNQETQYF. The CDR3 DNA reads TGTGCCAGCAGCCCACGAGGGACTAGCGGGGTTCTCAACCAAGAGACCCAGTACTTC.

The DNA of the CDR3 is TGTGCCAGCAGCGGAGCAGGGGCCACTGAAGCTTTCTTT. Its protein is CASSGAGATEAFF. This chain joins TRBV9 and TRBJ1-1, with D possibly TRBD1 on 6 matching bases. The CDR3 length is 13 residues. Per germline, CDR1 SGDLS and CDR2 YYNGEE. The V and J ends lost 3 bases and 4 bases respectively, with 10 bases between them.

The chain has TRBV7-8 and TRBJ2-3, with 8 bases fitting TRBD2. The CDR3 has 15 amino acids. Trimming took 2 bases from V and 3 from J; bases not matched to a gene: 4. In germline, CDR1 is SGHVS, CDR2 FQNEAQ. CDR3 loop: CASSLYAGGTDTQYF. CDR3 nucleotides: TGTGCCAGCAGCTTATATGCGGGGGGTACAGATACGCAGTATTTT.

This clone was counted once. The rearrangement joins TRBV6-5 to TRBJ1-2, with D uncertain. Germline V gene lookup returns CDR1 MNHEY and CDR2 SVGAGI. The CDR3 covers 12 residues. V lost 2 bases, J lost 5 bases, and 6 bases lay in between. CDR3 DNA sequence: TGTGCCAGCAGTTACCGAGGGTATGGCTACACCTTC. This encodes CASSYRGYGYTF.

For the CDR3, the DNA is TGCAGCGCGGGGTTGACGAGCGGGAACTTGTTTGAGTATTTT. Translated, it gives CSAGLTSGNLFEYF. V and J are TRBV29-1 and TRBJ2-3; TRBD2 aligns across 7 bases. The germline V gene has CDR1 SQVTM and CDR2 ANQGSEA. The CDR3 covers 14 residues. V was clipped by 7 bases and J by 13 bases; unmatched bases: 20.

This clone was picked up a small number of times. The chain is built from TRBV21-1 and TRBJ1-5. TRBV21-1 is a listed pseudogene. There are 12 residues in the CDR3. CDR3 sequence reads: CASSPLSQPQHF. As DNA, the CDR3 is TGTGCCAGCAGCCCCCTCTCACAGCCCCAGCATTTT.

The chain joins TRBV30 to TRBJ2-5; 7 bases fit TRBD1. Germline V gene data show CDR1 as GTSNPN and CDR2 as SVGIG (reference sequence). The J segment lost 2 bases and the V segment lost 0 bases, leaving 9 bases of the junction unmatched. CDR3 size: 16 residues. The CDR3 region is CAWSVTTGVPQETQYF. CDR3 coding DNA: TGTGCCTGGAGTGTAACTACAGGGGTCCCTCAAGAGACCCAGTACTTC.